The rows below give T cell receptor beta chains drawn from one sample of a study of blood T cell repertoires in COVID-19. Clones were read by immunoSEQ multiplex PCR, and TCRdb kept only the in-frame ones, dropping some. The data contain 200,000 or so clones, around 90% of them seen just once; the ten biggest clones take up more than 2.5%. Material: PBMCs or T cells enriched from blood (not recorded which). The receptors were sampled from a woman under 40 who had recovered from COVID-19. Both conserved end residues are part of each CDR3. D genes are given only for firm matches. Part of the rows lack a size; the others show once, few, many or a class for expanded clones.

d_gene: TRBD1
abundance: .
v_gene: TRBV6-5
j_gene: TRBJ2-7
len: 15
CDR3aa: CASKRSSGTASEQYF
CDR3nt: TGTGCCAGCAAACGGAGCTCCGGGACAGCCTCCGAGCAGTACTTC

d_gene: .
abundance: .
v_gene: TRBV5-6
j_gene: TRBJ1-5
len: 15
CDR3aa: CASRINRHSNQPQHF
CDR3nt: TGTGCCAGCAGGATTAACAGACATAGCAATCAGCCCCAGCATTTT

d_gene: .
abundance: once
v_gene: TRBV19
j_gene: TRBJ1-5
len: 13
CDR3aa: CASSRDSNQPQHF
CDR3nt: TGTGCCAGTAGTAGAGACTCCAATCAGCCCCAGCATTTT

d_gene: .
abundance: .
v_gene: TRBV14
j_gene: TRBJ1-2
len: 14
CDR3aa: CASRPQGRDYGYTF
CDR3nt: TGTGCCAGCAGGCCACAGGGAAGAGACTATGGCTACACCTTC

d_gene: TRBD2
abundance: .
v_gene: TRBV9
j_gene: TRBJ2-3
len: 14
CDR3aa: CASSLQTSRDTQYF
CDR3nt: TGTGCCAGCAGCCTCCAGACTAGCCGGGATACGCAGTATTTT

d_gene: .
abundance: .
v_gene: TRBV12-3/TRBV12-4
j_gene: TRBJ1-5
len: 13
CDR3aa: CASSRRADQPQHF
CDR3nt: TGTGCCAGCTCCCGGAGGGCGGATCAGCCCCAGCATTTT

d_gene: .
abundance: once
v_gene: TRBV27
j_gene: TRBJ1-6
len: 12
CDR3aa: CASSSGWSPLHF
CDR3nt: TGTGCCAGCAGTTCGGGTTGGTCACCCCTCCACTTT

d_gene: TRBD1
abundance: .
v_gene: TRBV6-5
j_gene: TRBJ1-5
len: 15
CDR3aa: CASRVGGQGAQPQHF
CDR3nt: TGTGCCAGCAGAGTAGGGGGACAGGGGGCTCAGCCCCAGCATTTT

d_gene: .
abundance: .
v_gene: TRBV4-1
j_gene: TRBJ2-3
len: 14
CDR3aa: CASSQLQGEDTQYF
CDR3nt: TGCGCCAGCAGCCAATTACAGGGTGAAGATACGCAGTATTTT

d_gene: TRBD1
abundance: .
v_gene: TRBV6-2/TRBV6-3
j_gene: TRBJ2-5
len: 15
CDR3aa: CASSARDRGRETQYF
CDR3nt: TGTGCCAGCAGTGCCCGGGACAGGGGGCGAGAGACCCAGTACTTC

d_gene: .
abundance: .
v_gene: TRBV11-3
j_gene: TRBJ1-1
len: 14
CDR3aa: CASSLRGGNTEAFF
CDR3nt: TGTGCCAGCAGCTTGAGGGGGGGGAACACTGAAGCTTTCTTT

d_gene: .
abundance: .
v_gene: TRBV7-2
j_gene: TRBJ1-1
len: 17
CDR3aa: CASSLDSEGGLNTEAFF
CDR3nt: TGTGCCAGCAGCTTAGACTCCGAGGGGGGGTTGAACACTGAAGCTTTCTTT

d_gene: TRBD1
abundance: .
v_gene: TRBV19
j_gene: TRBJ1-5
len: 12
CDR3aa: CASSQGATPQHF
CDR3nt: TGTGCCAGTAGCCAGGGGGCTACGCCCCAGCATTTT

d_gene: .
abundance: .
v_gene: TRBV10-3
j_gene: TRBJ1-2
len: 15
CDR3aa: CAISDQGLGLYGYTF
CDR3nt: TGTGCCATCAGTGATCAGGGCCTGGGGCTCTATGGCTACACCTTC

d_gene: .
abundance: .
v_gene: TRBV4-2
j_gene: TRBJ1-4
len: 15
CDR3aa: CASSRGQSGNEKLFF
CDR3nt: TGTGCCAGCAGCCGCGGACAGTCTGGGAATGAAAAACTGTTTTTT